This T cell receptor beta chain was recorded in a study of T cells in Graves' hyperthyroidism and ophthalmopathy. CDR1 and CDR2 (germline): SEHNR, FQNEAQ (reference sequence). The CDR3 extends over 16 amino acids. Deletions cut 0 bases from V and 5 bases from J, with 16 bases between. Note on this clonotype: The antigen is undetermined.

The study, taken as a whole, reports: Clonotypes that were expanded in thyroid above 0.001 mostly appeared in blood too.

Reasons for excluding patients were uncontrolled infection, other autoimmune disease, pregnancy or lactation. Amplification targeted TCR beta CDR3 regions from RNA transcripts. Primed by the HTBI set, a first-round RT-PCR was run on the TCR CDR3. TCRdb analysed the multiplex PCR reads with MiXCR anew, one entry per CDR3 protein. This table holds approximately 530,000 distinct CDR3 sequences, 15% to 20% found once. The chain joins TRBV7-9 to TRBJ2-5; a weak D match, TRBD2 (5 bases). The receptor comes from a man in his forties with Graves' ophthalmopathy. The source material was blood. CDR3 bases: TGTGCCAGCAGCTTAGCAGGAGGAGATCCCCATGAGACCCAGTACTTC. Translation: CASSLAGGDPHETQYF.